These 10 T cell receptor beta chains were all obtained from the same sample, sequenced in a study of T cell responses to AZD1222 COVID-19 vaccine (dated by TCRdb to the early 2020s). Library construction relied on the immunoSEQ multiplex PCR assay. TCRdb retrieved this table from immuneACCESS and kept in-frame rearrangements only. Not all clones are present; in checked studies, unresolved V genes account for under half, and no reason is known for the remainder. Here the sample has roughly 120,000 clones; 80% to 90% occur a single time. Roughly 4.2% of the sample is taken by the ten largest. The intended sense of this specimen's time point label: baseline before first vaccination. Sample: peripheral blood, taken on day 0 of AZD1222 vaccination. All receptors come from an adult in good health.

The V call is TRBV3-1 (or the pseudogene TRBV3-2), the J call TRBJ1-2; 10 positions match TRBD1. The CDR3 sequence is 15 residues long. The J segment lost 5 bases and the V segment lost 4 bases, leaving 7 bases of the junction unmatched. The V gene's germline CDR1 is LGHDT and CDR2 YNNKEL (reference sequence). The CDR3 nucleotides read TGTGCCAGCAGCCTGGGGACAGGGGCGTCGTATGGCTACACCTTC. It specifies CASSLGTGASYGYTF.

The chain joins TRBV7-9 to TRBJ1-6; TRBD1 matches at 9 bases. The CDR3 has 15 amino acids. Germline trimming cut 2 bases from V and 7 bases from J; bases unmatched to any gene: 3. Germline assignment: CDR1 SEHNR and CDR2 FQNEAQ (reference sequence). CDR3 in DNA: TGTGCCAGCAGCTTAAACAGGGGGCCGAATTCACCCCTCCACTTT. Its protein is CASSLNRGPNSPLHF.

The chain joins TRBV7-3 to TRBJ2-6, with no clear D. The CDR3 totals 17 residues. Trimming cost V 4 bases and J 0 bases, with 13 bases left between them. CDR1 SGHTA and CDR2 FQGTGA come from the germline V gene. CDR3 in amino acids: CASSSTVDFSGANVLTF. Here the CDR3 DNA reads TGTGCCAGCAGCTCCACTGTTGATTTCTCTGGGGCCAACGTCCTGACTTTC.

The V and J genes are TRBV4-2 and TRBJ2-7; D may be TRBD1 (9 bases). V was shortened by 4 bases and J by 3 bases, with 25 bases between the two germline ends. This CDR3 contains 18 residues. Per the germline V gene, CDR1 is LGHNA and CDR2 is YNFKEQ. The CDR3 here is CASSLTGTGLRGGYEQYF. DNA for the CDR3: TGTGCCAGCAGCCTGACCGGGACAGGGCTACGGGGGGGCTACGAGCAGTACTTC.

Only one count was recorded for this clone. The chain employs TRBV28 and TRBJ1-2; TRBD1 is a possible D gene (5 bases). The CDR3 loop spans 15 amino acids. The ends were cut back, 6 bases at V and 0 bases at J, with 14 bases in the middle. CDR1 is MDHEN, CDR2 SYDVKM, per germline. The CDR3 here is CASSSTGGANYGYTF. DNA of the CDR3: TGTGCCAGCAGCTCCACCGGGGGTGCTAACTATGGCTACACCTTC.

This clone has a single count. The rearrangement uses TRBV7-2 and TRBJ1-4; no clear D. The V gene lost 5 bases and the J gene lost 5 bases, with 9 bases spanning the gap. Germline CDR1 is SGHTA and CDR2 is FQGNSA. This CDR3 spans 13 amino acids. As DNA, the CDR3 is TGTGCCAGCAGCGTACTCTCAAATGAAAAACTGTTTTTT. Amino acids: CASSVLSNEKLFF.

This chain connects TRBV19 to TRBJ2-7; D gene unclear. Germline V gene sequence: CDR1 LNHDA, CDR2 SQIVND (reference sequence). CDR3 length: 13 residues. V was cut by 9 bases and J by 2 bases, with 14 bases left in between. The CDR3 DNA reads TGTGCCAGCTCACCCCAGGTCCCCTACGAGCAGTACTTC. This gives the protein CASSPQVPYEQYF.

The J gene is TRBJ2-3, the V gene TRBV30, with D maybe TRBD1 (6 bases). V dropped 0 bases and J dropped 1 base, with 8 bases sitting between them. Germline-derived CDR1 and CDR2 are GTSNPN and SVGIG (reference sequence). This CDR3 has 14 residues. The CDR3 spells CAWSVYRGTDTQYF. DNA of the CDR3: TGTGCCTGGAGTGTATACAGGGGCACAGATACGCAGTATTTT.

Only one count was recorded for this clone. The rearrangement joins TRBV7-9 to TRBJ1-5; D is perhaps TRBD1 (6 bases). The V and J ends lost 5 bases and 4 bases respectively, with 15 bases between them. The germline V gene has CDR1 SEHNR and CDR2 FQNEAQ (reference sequence). This CDR3 region has 15 residues. The CDR3 DNA follows: TGTGCCAGCAGCCGAGTCGGGGGGGCTAATCAGCCCCAGCATTTT. The encoded protein is CASSRVGGANQPQHF.

The chain has TRBV28 and TRBJ1-2, with TRBD1 identical over 10 bases. From germline, CDR1 is MDHEN and CDR2 SYDVKM. The length of the CDR3 is 16 residues. V lost 4 bases and J lost 7; bases outside the gene matches: 12. The CDR3 protein is CASSSETRQGAGGYTF. The CDR3 coding sequence is TGTGCCAGCAGTTCCGAGACGCGACAGGGGGCGGGTGGCTACACCTTC.